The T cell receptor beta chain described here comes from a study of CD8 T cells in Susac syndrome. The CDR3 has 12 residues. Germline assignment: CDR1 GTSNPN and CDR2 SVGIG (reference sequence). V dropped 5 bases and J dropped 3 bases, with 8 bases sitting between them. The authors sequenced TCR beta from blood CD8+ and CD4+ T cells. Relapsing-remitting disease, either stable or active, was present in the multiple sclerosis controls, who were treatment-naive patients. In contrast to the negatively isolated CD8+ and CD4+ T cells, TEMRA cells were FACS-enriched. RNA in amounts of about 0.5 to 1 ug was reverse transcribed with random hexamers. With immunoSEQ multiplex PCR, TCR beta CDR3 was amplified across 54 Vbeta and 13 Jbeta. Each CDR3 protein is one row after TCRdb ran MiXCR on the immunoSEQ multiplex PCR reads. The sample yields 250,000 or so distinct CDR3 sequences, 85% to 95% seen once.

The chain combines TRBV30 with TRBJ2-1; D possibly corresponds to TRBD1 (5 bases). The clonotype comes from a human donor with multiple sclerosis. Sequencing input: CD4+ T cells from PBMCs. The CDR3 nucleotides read TGTGCCTGGGACAGCAACTACAATGAGCAGTTCTTC. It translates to CAWDSNYNEQFF. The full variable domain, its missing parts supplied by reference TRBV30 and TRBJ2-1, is SQTIHQWPATLVQPVGSPLSLECTVEGTSNPNLYWYRQAAGRGLQLLFYSVGIGQISSEVPQNLSASRPQDRQFILSSKKLLLSDSGFYLCAWDSNYNEQFFGPGTRLTVL.